This entry lists 32 T cell receptor beta chains sequenced from one sample in a study of blood T cells in healthy people across ages. The second PCR ran about 6 to 11 cycles with a sample-barcoded 5' primer and J-beta primers. MiXCR, applied by TCRdb to the 5' RACE reads, yields one record per CDR3 protein. This table holds about 1.4 million distinct CDR3 sequences, approximately 63% found once. The sample comprised blood. The source is a man aged 18-30 years in good health.

This clonotype was seen a handful of times. The genes are TRBV20-1 and TRBJ1-2; no firm D call. The V and J ends lost 2 bases and 0 bases respectively, with 10 bases between them. CDR3 length: 14 residues. The germline V gene encodes CDR1 DFQATT and CDR2 SNEGSKA (reference sequence). Here the CDR3 reads CSARRDGTNYGYTF. DNA for the CDR3: TGCAGTGCTAGACGGGATGGAACTAACTATGGCTACACCTTC.

The gene calls are TRBV7-6 and TRBJ1-2; 9 positions match TRBD1. The germline V gene encodes CDR1 SGHVS and CDR2 FNYEAQ. The CDR3 spans 14 residues. The junction had 4 bases not matched to a gene; V was cut back by 1 base and J by 7 bases. The CDR3 region has the DNA TGTGCCAGCAGCTTAGACGGGACAGGGTTTGGCTACACCTTC. Amino acid sequence: CASSLDGTGFGYTF.

The rearrangement joins TRBV6-5 to TRBJ2-5; no definite D call. The CDR3 is 14 residues long. Germline CDR1 MNHEY, CDR2 SVGAGI. V dropped 2 bases and J dropped 5 bases, with 12 bases sitting between them. CDR3 residues: CASSYNGFGETQYF. The CDR3 DNA follows: TGTGCCAGCAGTTACAATGGGTTCGGGGAGACCCAGTACTTC.

This chain uses TRBV20-1 with TRBJ2-1; 8 nucleotides match TRBD2. J gave up 4 bases and V 6 bases, and 11 bases lay outside the gene matches. CDR3 length: 15 residues. CDR1 and CDR2 from the germline V gene are DFQATT and SNEGSKA (reference sequence). The CDR3 reads CSARWVSGVYNEQFF. The DNA for the CDR3 is TGCAGTGCCCGGTGGGTTAGCGGGGTTTACAATGAGCAGTTCTTC.

The chain carries TRBV4-1 and TRBJ2-3, with a possible D match to TRBD1 (9 bases). In germline, CDR1 is MGHRA, CDR2 YSYEKL. The CDR3 is 20 residues long. V dropped 5 bases and J dropped 0 bases, with 27 bases sitting between them. Here the CDR3 reads CASSSQGAHDPSGSTDTQYF. CDR3 bases: TGCGCCAGCAGCTCACAGGGGGCGCATGATCCTAGCGGGAGCACAGATACGCAGTATTTT.

This clonotype was counted many times. The chain uses TRBV5-1 and TRBJ2-2, with D perhaps matching TRBD2 (5 bases). Deletions cut 0 bases from V and 4 bases from J, with 7 bases between. This CDR3 contains 14 residues. The germline CDR1 and CDR2 sequences are SGHRS and YFSETQ. In DNA form, the CDR3 reads TGCGCCAGCAGCTTGGCGGGAAGCACCGGGGAGCTGTTTTTT. It yields the protein CASSLAGSTGELFF.

V gene TRBV2 combines with J gene TRBJ2-4, with a tentative D call TRBD2 (6 bases). Trimming shortened V by 4 bases and J by 6 bases, and 10 bases separated the two germline ends. CDR1 is SNHLY and CDR2 is FYNNEI in the germline V gene. This CDR3 region has 13 residues. CDR3 residues: CASSGLGGNIQYF. In DNA form, the CDR3 reads TGTGCCAGCAGTGGGCTGGGGGGAAACATTCAGTACTTC.

The rearrangement uses TRBV6-2 or TRBV6-3 and TRBJ1-2; D might be TRBD1 (6 bases). The CDR3 sequence is 11 residues long. Trimming left V 7 bases short and J 7 bases short, with 10 bases between. Germline assignment: CDR1 MNHEY and CDR2 SVGEGT. DNA of the CDR3: TGTGCCAGCACACAGGGCATTGGCTACACCTTC. Protein sequence: CASTQGIGYTF.

The chain recombines TRBV25-1 with TRBJ2-5; D uncertain. V was cut by 3 bases and J by 1 base, with 9 bases left in between. CDR1 and CDR2 (germline): MGHDK, SYGVNS. The CDR3 contains 14 residues. The CDR3 nucleotides are TGTGCCAGCAGTGATTATGTACTCCAAGAGACCCAGTACTTC. This encodes CASSDYVLQETQYF. The complete variable domain, with remaining parts taken from reference TRBV25-1 and TRBJ2-5, reads EADIYQTPRYLVIGTGKKITLECSQTMGHDKMYWYQQDPGMELHLIHYSYGVNSTEKGDLSSESTVSRIRTEHFPLTLESARPSHTSQYLCASSDYVLQETQYFGPGTRLLVL.

The chain is built from TRBV20-1 and TRBJ2-7, with TRBD2 matching over 7 bases. Unmatched junction bases numbered 6, after V lost 6 bases and J lost 1 base. Germline CDR1 reads DFQATT; CDR2 reads SNEGSKA (reference sequence). The length of the CDR3 is 13 residues. The DNA for the CDR3 is TGCAGTGCCCACTCGCGGGAGTCCTACGAGCAGTACTTC. This gives the protein CSAHSRESYEQYF.

The chain has TRBV7-9 and TRBJ2-1; D might be TRBD1 or TRBD2, each matching 5 bases. CDR1 is SEHNR and CDR2 is FQNEAQ in the germline V gene (reference sequence). The CDR3 sequence is 14 residues long. V gave up 5 bases and J gave up 6 bases, with 14 bases separating them. CDR3 region: CASSQLKGTNEQFF. CDR3 DNA sequence: TGTGCCAGCAGCCAACTAAAGGGGACCAATGAGCAGTTCTTC.

The chain employs TRBV20-1 and TRBJ2-7; TRBD1 matches at 8 bases. V dropped 2 bases and J dropped 3; count of bases not matched to a gene: 9. CDR1 DFQATT and CDR2 SNEGSKA come from the germline V gene (reference sequence). This CDR3 is built from 15 residues. CDR3 bases: TGCAGTGCTAGACCCCTCGACAGGGGATACTACGAGCAGTACTTC. The encoded protein is CSARPLDRGYYEQYF.

This rearrangement joins TRBV20-1 to TRBJ2-3; TRBD2 might be the D (5 bases). The CDR3 totals 12 residues. The V gene's germline CDR1 is DFQATT and CDR2 SNEGSKA (reference sequence). V was cut by 0 bases and J by 5 bases, with 6 bases left in between. For the CDR3, the DNA is TGCAGTGCTAGAGATCGGGGAGATACGCAGTATTTT. This codes for CSARDRGDTQYF.

The chain uses TRBV29-1 and TRBJ1-1; D is unclear. CDR1 is SQVTM, CDR2 ANQGSEA, per germline. This CDR3 comprises 10 residues. V was shortened by 4 bases and J by 12 bases, with 12 bases between the two germline ends. The CDR3 reads CSVVERSSFF. The CDR3 nucleotides read TGCAGCGTTGTAGAGAGATCGTCTTTCTTT.

As concerns this clonotype: One end of the junction varies from germline; a read error may be responsible. This chain uses TRBV4-3 with TRBJ2-3, with D uncertain. The CDR3 is 14 amino acids. Germline CDR1 and CDR2: LGHNA and YSLEER. CDR3 nucleotide sequence: TGCGCCAGCAGCCCCCACGCCAACACAGATGCGCAGTATTTT. Translating it yields CASSPHANTDAQYF.

This sequence joins TRBV12-3 or TRBV12-4 and TRBJ2-7; D is perhaps TRBD2 (5 bases). The V gene lost 6 bases and the J gene lost 2 bases, with 11 bases spanning the gap. CDR3 size: 13 residues. CDR3 loop: CASSPREAYEQYF. The CDR3 DNA sequence: TGTGCCAGCAGCCCGAGGGAAGCCTACGAGCAGTACTTC.

The chain recombines TRBV28 with TRBJ2-5, with TRBD2 as a possible D gene (6 bases). Matching the DNA end better, TRBJ2-4 makes the J call doubtful. This CDR3 region has 14 residues. Germline CDR1 and CDR2: MDHEN and SYDVKM. The CDR3: CASSPRTNANIQYF. As DNA, the CDR3 is TGTGCCAGCAGTCCGCGGACTAATGCAAACATTCAGTACTTC.

This clonotype was seen just once. CDR3 residues: CASSPALAGGGDTQYF. CDR3 nucleotides: TGCGCCAGCAGCCCCGCCCTGGCGGGAGGTGGAGATACGCAGTATTTT. The chain combines TRBV5-1 with TRBJ2-3, with 8 bases fitting TRBD2. Trimming cost V 4 bases and J 5 bases; bases outside gene matches: 12. The CDR3 has 16 amino acids. CDR1 and CDR2 (germline): SGHRS, YFSETQ.

The chain uses TRBV12-3 or TRBV12-4 and TRBJ2-7, with D maybe TRBD2 (6 bases). V shed 4 bases and J shed 3 bases, with 10 bases lying between them. This CDR3 region has 13 residues. CDR3 protein: CASSWGEDYEQYF. In nucleotides, the CDR3 is TGTGCCAGCAGTTGGGGGGAGGACTACGAGCAGTACTTC.

This rearrangement joins TRBV7-8 to TRBJ2-3; possibly TRBD2 for D (5 bases). Between the trimmed V and J ends, which lost 3 bases and 0 bases, there was a span of 13 bases. This CDR3 has 16 residues. Germline V CDR1 and CDR2: SGHVS, FQNEAQ. This chain's CDR3 is CASSFQRRLSTDTQYF. CDR3 bases: TGTGCCAGCAGCTTTCAACGGAGGTTGAGCACAGATACGCAGTATTTT.

The chain links TRBV20-1 to TRBJ2-5; 7 positions match TRBD1. The end of the DNA is better explained by TRBJ2-7, so the J call may be wrong. Germline lookup yields CDR1 DFQATT and CDR2 SNEGSKA (reference sequence). The CDR3 extends over 14 amino acids. In DNA form, the CDR3 reads TGCAGTGCAAAAACAGGGGCGACCGCCAACGAGCAGTACTTC. Encoded protein: CSAKTGATANEQYF.

The V gene is TRBV12-1, the J gene TRBJ2-4; TRBD1, as called in the table, went unchecked against the DNA. TRBV12-1 is an annotated pseudogene. The CDR3 contains 19 residues. The CDR3 spells CASSPRQGLDLIAKNIQYF. The CDR3 DNA follows: TGTGCCAGCAGCCCCCGACAGGGTTTGGACTTGATAGCCAAAAACATTCAGTACTTC.

The chain uses TRBV30 and TRBJ1-4; perhaps TRBD1 as D (5 bases). Germline-derived CDR1 and CDR2 are GTSNPN and SVGIG (reference sequence). The CDR3 totals 14 residues. V lost 3 bases, J lost 8 bases, and 16 bases lay in between. The CDR3 here is CAWRAGRREEKLFF. The CDR3 DNA sequence: TGTGCCTGGAGAGCGGGGCGGCGGGAAGAAAAACTGTTTTTT.

The chain has TRBV12-3 or TRBV12-4 and TRBJ2-3, with a tentative D call TRBD2 (7 bases). Trimming removed 4 bases from V and 6 bases from J, with 14 bases in between. The CDR3 runs to 14 residues. The DNA for the CDR3 is TGTGCCAGCAGTTCGGGGGGCCCCTCGGATACGCAGTATTTT. Its translation: CASSSGGPSDTQYF.

This clonotype was observed a few times. The rearrangement uses TRBV6-1 and TRBJ2-3, with TRBD2 as a possible D gene (6 bases). CDR3 length: 14 residues. V was pared by 2 bases and J by 1 base, with 7 bases between. Germline V gene data show CDR1 as MNHNS and CDR2 as SASEGT. CDR3 coding DNA: TGTGCCAGCAGTGAACCGGGAGGCACAGATACGCAGTATTTT. Translating it yields CASSEPGGTDTQYF.

This clonotype was detected only once. The chain is built from TRBV7-2 and TRBJ2-7; D remains unclear. V lost 6 bases to trimming and J lost 4 bases, with 13 bases between them. Germline-derived CDR1 and CDR2 are SGHTA and FQGNSA. This CDR3 has 13 amino acids. The CDR3 DNA is TGTGCCAGCAGAGGGCATGGCGCATACGAGCAGTACTTC. It translates to CASRGHGAYEQYF.

The chain carries TRBV20-1 and TRBJ2-5; 7 nucleotides line up with TRBD2. The assigned J gene may be wrong: the sequence end matches TRBJ2-7 better. Germline CDR1 is DFQATT and CDR2 is SNEGSKA (reference sequence). This CDR3 is built from 14 residues. The CDR3 sequence: CSARALGEGYEQYF. DNA of the CDR3: TGCAGTGCTAGAGCGTTGGGGGAGGGCTACGAGCAGTACTTC.

This chain connects TRBV25-1 to TRBJ1-1, with D unresolved. CDR1 and CDR2 from the germline V gene are MGHDK and SYGVNS. The CDR3 loop spans 14 amino acids. V was clipped by 8 bases and J by 7 bases, with 20 bases between them. CDR3 sequence (DNA): TGTGCCAGCGTCCCCTTCGATGGGTTGGATGAAGCTTTCTTT. Residues: CASVPFDGLDEAFF.

This sequence joins TRBV7-2 and TRBJ2-3; 7 bases agree with TRBD2. Losses at the gene ends were 1 base for V and 0 bases for J; bases not matched to a gene: 10. This CDR3 has 18 residues. CDR1 SGHTA and CDR2 FQGNSA come from the germline V gene. CDR3: CASSLGGGAGVSTDTQYF. As DNA, the CDR3 is TGTGCCAGCAGCTTAGGGGGCGGGGCGGGAGTTAGCACAGATACGCAGTATTTT.

This clonotype was observed many times. V gene TRBV6-4 combines with J gene TRBJ2-3; D may be TRBD1 (5 bases). Trimming pared 0 bases from V and 2 bases from J, leaving 9 bases between. CDR1 and CDR2 (germline): MRHNA, SNTAGT. The CDR3 extends over 15 amino acids. In DNA form, the CDR3 reads TGTGCCAGCAGTGACTCGAAGGACACCACAGATACGCAGTATTTT. Its translation is CASSDSKDTTDTQYF.

The genes are TRBV29-1 and TRBJ2-1, with D tentatively TRBD1 (5 bases). The CDR3 spans 13 residues. The germline CDR1 and CDR2 sequences are SQVTM and ANQGSEA. V lost 4 bases to trimming and J lost 4 bases, with 11 bases between them. CDR3 in amino acids: CSVGVTEYNEQFF. The CDR3 DNA reads as TGCAGCGTTGGGGTGACAGAGTACAATGAGCAGTTCTTC.

The sample holds one count of this clonotype. This sequence joins TRBV27 and TRBJ2-3; D possibly uses TRBD1 or TRBD2 (5 bases each). The CDR3 has 15 residues. Germline-derived CDR1 and CDR2 are MNHEY and SMNVEV (reference sequence). Deletions cut 5 bases from V and 6 bases from J, with 18 bases between. CDR3 residues: CASSHGGAGGDTQYF. The CDR3 DNA reads TGTGCCAGCAGTCATGGTGGGGCGGGTGGGGATACGCAGTATTTT.